This TCR beta chain was observed in a study of CXCR3-negative and CXCR3-positive naive CD8 T cells. Study-wide background: Sequencing brought in 130 million to 150 million TRB reads altogether, and each library got about 1.5 +/- 0.3 million. Study results and caveats: Hydrophobicity of TRB CDR3s was greater in CXCR3-positive naive cells than in CXCR3-negative naive cells.

Concerning this clonotype itself: The target antigen is unknown.

The TRB libraries of cDNA were built by UMI-labeled 5' RACE. After re-calling the 5' RACE reads, TCRdb lists one entry per CDR3 protein, DNA absent. Recorded here are some 100,000 distinct CDR3 sequences; the top ten clones represent around 0.38%. The origin of this receptor is a human donor in good health. Some clones in this sample may be carry-over from other donors' samples. Input material: naive CXCR3+ CD8+ T cells from blood. Documented subset: CD45RO-CCR7+CD27+CD95- naive CD8+ T cells expressing CXCR3 (TNR3+).

The CDR3 here is CASSSGAAPNTGELFF. This chain joins TRBV27 and TRBJ2-2; TCRdb's D gene call, TRBD2, goes unchecked for lack of DNA. The CDR3 length is 16 residues. CDR1 and CDR2 from the germline V gene are MNHEY and SMNVEV (reference sequence).